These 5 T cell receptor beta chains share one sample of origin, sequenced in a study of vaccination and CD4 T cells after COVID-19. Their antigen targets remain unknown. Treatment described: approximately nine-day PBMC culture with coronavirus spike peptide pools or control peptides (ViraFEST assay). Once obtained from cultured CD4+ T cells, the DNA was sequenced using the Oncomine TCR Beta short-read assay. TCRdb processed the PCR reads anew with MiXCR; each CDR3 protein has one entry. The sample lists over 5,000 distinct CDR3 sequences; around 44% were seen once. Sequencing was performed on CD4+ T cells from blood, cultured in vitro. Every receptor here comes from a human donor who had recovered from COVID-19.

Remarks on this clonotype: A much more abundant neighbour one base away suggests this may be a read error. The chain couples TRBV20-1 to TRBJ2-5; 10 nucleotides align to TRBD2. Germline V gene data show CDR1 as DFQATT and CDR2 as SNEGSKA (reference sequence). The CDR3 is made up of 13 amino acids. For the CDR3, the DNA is TGCAGTGCTAGATCCAGCGGGGGGGAGACCCTGTACTTC. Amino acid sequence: CSARSSGGETLYF.

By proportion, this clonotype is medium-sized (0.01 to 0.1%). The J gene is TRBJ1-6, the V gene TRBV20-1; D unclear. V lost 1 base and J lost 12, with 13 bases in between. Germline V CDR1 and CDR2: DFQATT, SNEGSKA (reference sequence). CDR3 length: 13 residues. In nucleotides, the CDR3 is TGCAGTGCTAGAGTTAGCCTCGGCCGACCCCTCCACTTT. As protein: CSARVSLGRPLHF.

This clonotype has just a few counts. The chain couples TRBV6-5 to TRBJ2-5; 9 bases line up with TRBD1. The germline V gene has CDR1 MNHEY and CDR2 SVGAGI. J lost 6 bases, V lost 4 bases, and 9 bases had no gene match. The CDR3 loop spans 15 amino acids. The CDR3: CASSLGQGRAQTQYF. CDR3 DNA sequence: TGTGCCAGCAGTTTGGGACAGGGTAGGGCCCAGACCCAGTACTTC.

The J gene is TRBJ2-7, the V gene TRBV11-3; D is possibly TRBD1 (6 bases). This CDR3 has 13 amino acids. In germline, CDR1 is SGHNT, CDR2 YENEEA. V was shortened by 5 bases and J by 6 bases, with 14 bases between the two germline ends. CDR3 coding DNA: TGTGCCAGCAGCACCACCCAGGGGAGCGAGCAGTACTTC. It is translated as CASSTTQGSEQYF.

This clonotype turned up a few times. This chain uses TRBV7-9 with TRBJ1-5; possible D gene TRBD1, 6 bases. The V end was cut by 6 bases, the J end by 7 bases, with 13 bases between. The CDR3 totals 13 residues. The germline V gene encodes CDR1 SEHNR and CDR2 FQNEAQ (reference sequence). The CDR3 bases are TGTGCCAGCAGAGCAACAGGGAACCAGCCCCAGCATTTT. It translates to CASRATGNQPQHF.